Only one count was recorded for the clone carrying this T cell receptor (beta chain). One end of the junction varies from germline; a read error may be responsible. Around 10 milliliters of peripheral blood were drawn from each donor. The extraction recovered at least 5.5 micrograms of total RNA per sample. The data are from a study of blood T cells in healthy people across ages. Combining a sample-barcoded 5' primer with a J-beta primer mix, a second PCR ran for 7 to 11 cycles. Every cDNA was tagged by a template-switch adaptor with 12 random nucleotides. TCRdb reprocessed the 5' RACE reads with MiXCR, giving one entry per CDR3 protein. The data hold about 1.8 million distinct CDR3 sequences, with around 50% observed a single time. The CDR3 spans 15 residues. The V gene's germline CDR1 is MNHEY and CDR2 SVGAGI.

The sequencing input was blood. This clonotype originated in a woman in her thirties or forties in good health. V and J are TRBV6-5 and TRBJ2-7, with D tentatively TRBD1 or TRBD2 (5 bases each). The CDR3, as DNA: TGTGCCAGCAGTTACGCAGGGAGTAGCTCCCACGAGCAGTACTTC. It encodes CASSYAGSSSHEQYF.